The present T cell receptor beta chain was sequenced within a study of glioma-infiltrating T cells. Background on the study: Before surgery, glioma patients received dexamethasone for at most six days.

The iRepertoire nested amplicon-rescue multiplex PCR amplified TCR alpha and beta CDR3s from RNA. Input was roughly 95-450 ng of tissue mRNA or PBMC total RNA. TCRdb fed the multiplex PCR reads into MiXCR, producing one record per CDR3 protein. The sample contains around 350,000 distinct CDR3 sequences, approximately 42% of which appear only once. V was trimmed by 5 bases and J by 4 bases, leaving 15 bases between them. CDR3 length: 15 amino acids. Germline lookup yields CDR1 LNHDA and CDR2 SQIVND (reference sequence). The TCR comes from a human donor with low-grade glioma or glioblastoma, undergoing nonglioma brain surgery, or in good health (not recorded which). The V and J genes are TRBV19 and TRBJ1-5, with a tentative D call TRBD1 (6 bases). The sample comprised glioma tissue, nonneoplastic brain tissue, or PBMCs (not recorded which). In DNA form, the CDR3 reads TGTGCCAGTAGTCCCGGTGGACAGACAAATCAGCCCCAGCATTTT. This gives the protein CASSPGGQTNQPQHF.